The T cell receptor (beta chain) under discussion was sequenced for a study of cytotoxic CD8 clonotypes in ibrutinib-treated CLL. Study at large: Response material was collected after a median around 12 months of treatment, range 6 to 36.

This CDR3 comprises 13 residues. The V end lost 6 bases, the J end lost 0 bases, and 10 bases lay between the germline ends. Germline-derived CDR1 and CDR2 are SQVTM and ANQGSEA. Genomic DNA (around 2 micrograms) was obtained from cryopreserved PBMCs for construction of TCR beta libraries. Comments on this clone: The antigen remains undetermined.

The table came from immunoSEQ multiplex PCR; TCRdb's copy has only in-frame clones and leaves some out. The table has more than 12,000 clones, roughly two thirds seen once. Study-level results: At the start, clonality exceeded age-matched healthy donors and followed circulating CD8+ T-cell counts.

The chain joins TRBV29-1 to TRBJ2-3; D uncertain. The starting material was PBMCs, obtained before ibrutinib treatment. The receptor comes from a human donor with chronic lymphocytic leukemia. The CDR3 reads CSVQPRSTDTQYF. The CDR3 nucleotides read TGCAGCGTCCAACCGAGGAGCACAGATACGCAGTATTTT.